The next 10 T cell receptor beta chains were all read from a single sample in a study of blood T cell repertoires in COVID-19. The table came from immunoSEQ multiplex PCR; TCRdb's copy has only in-frame clones and leaves some out. The sample has some 15,000 clones; 75% to 90% are singletons. What was sequenced was peripheral blood. The receptors were sampled from a man aged 50 or older with active COVID-19.

In this sample, this clone turned up a few times. The rearrangement joins TRBV7-8 to TRBJ2-1, with D possibly matching TRBD2 (7 bases). V lost 0 bases to trimming and J lost 9 bases, with 12 bases between them. Germline assignment: CDR1 SGHVS and CDR2 FQNEAQ. This CDR3 region has 14 residues. This CDR3 is CASSLAQGGGEQFF. DNA for the CDR3: TGTGCCAGCAGCTTAGCGCAGGGAGGGGGTGAGCAGTTCTTC.

This chain joins TRBV2 and TRBJ2-5; 8 positions agree with TRBD2. Germline CDR1 reads SNHLY; CDR2 reads FYNNEI. After removal of 5 bases from V and 5 bases from J, the junction contained 4 bases not matched to a gene. The CDR3 contains 13 residues. CDR3 DNA sequence: TGTGCCAGCAGTCTCCGGGAGGGGGAGACCCAGTACTTC. It is translated as CASSLREGETQYF.

This clone was observed once. The CDR3 nucleotides are TGTGCCAGCAGCCCTAGAGCGCTCTTAGGCAAAAACATTCAGTACTTC. Its protein is CASSPRALLGKNIQYF. This chain links TRBV7-9 with TRBJ2-4; D gene ambiguous. The germline CDR1 and CDR2 sequences are SEHNR and FQNEAQ (reference sequence). Trimming removed 5 bases from V and 3 bases from J, with 17 bases in between. This CDR3 region has 16 residues.

J is TRBJ1-1 and V is TRBV7-8, with D perhaps TRBD1 (6 bases). The germline gives CDR1 SGHVS, CDR2 FQNEAQ. The CDR3 consists of 12 residues. V gave up 4 bases and J gave up 8 bases, with 11 bases separating them. The CDR3 reads CASSYAGQEAFF. In DNA form, the CDR3 reads TGTGCCAGCAGCTACGCCGGACAGGAAGCTTTCTTT.

The V call is TRBV5-1, the J call TRBJ2-3, with 8 bases that match TRBD1. Germline assignment: CDR1 SGHRS and CDR2 YFSETQ. The CDR3 covers 16 residues. V lost 6 bases to trimming and J lost 5 bases; unmatched junction nucleotides: 14. The CDR3 region is CASNRDPGGAGDTQYF. The CDR3 DNA reads TGCGCCAGCAACCGAGATCCAGGGGGCGCGGGAGATACGCAGTATTTT.

This sequence joins TRBV4-3 and TRBJ2-7; D is ambiguous. The CDR3 covers 16 residues. Trimming cost V 0 bases and J 0 bases, with 12 bases left between them. Germline V lookup: CDR1 LGHNA, CDR2 YSLEER. Here the CDR3 reads CASSQDFSASSYEQYF. In DNA form, the CDR3 reads TGCGCCAGCAGCCAAGATTTTAGTGCGAGCTCCTACGAGCAGTACTTC.

A single count supports this clone. The chain links TRBV7-9 to TRBJ2-7; 10 nucleotides line up with TRBD1. Germline V lookup: CDR1 SEHNR, CDR2 FQNEAQ (reference sequence). The V segment lost 5 bases and the J segment 4 bases; nucleotides outside the gene matches: 5. This CDR3 has 14 residues. CDR3 in DNA: TGTGCCAGCAGCCTGACAGGGGGCGCTTACGAGCAGTACTTC. Amino acid sequence: CASSLTGGAYEQYF. Drawing the rest from reference TRBV7-9 and TRBJ2-7, the complete variable domain is DTGVSQNPRHKITKRGQNVTFRCDPISEHNRLYWYRQTLGQGPEFLTYFQNEAQLEKSRLLSDRFSAERPKGSFSTLEIQRTEQGDSAMYLCASSLTGGAYEQYFGPGTRLTVT.

The chain recombines TRBV4-1 with TRBJ1-5; 7 positions agree with TRBD1. Germline trimming cut 4 bases from V and 2 bases from J; bases unmatched to any gene: 11. CDR1 is MGHRA and CDR2 is YSYEKL in the germline V gene. The CDR3 has 17 residues. CDR3 nucleotide sequence: TGCGCCAGCAGCCCTCGACAGGGAAGCCTAGGCAATCAGCCCCAGCATTTT. It yields the protein CASSPRQGSLGNQPQHF.

There are a few counts of this clone. The chain recombines TRBV12-3 or TRBV12-4 with TRBJ1-1, with D unresolved. Trimming shortened V by 2 bases and J by 5 bases, and 9 bases separated the two germline ends. The CDR3 sequence is 13 residues long. CDR3 residues: CASSLTGRTEAFF. CDR3 nucleotide sequence: TGTGCCAGCAGTTTAACTGGGAGGACTGAAGCTTTCTTT.

The rearrangement links TRBV6-5 to TRBJ1-6; TRBD1 aligns across 8 bases. CDR1 MNHEY and CDR2 SVGAGI come from the germline V gene. This CDR3 comprises 15 residues. Germline trimming cut 0 bases from V and 5 bases from J; bases unmatched to any gene: 0. Here the CDR3 reads CASSYSGQDNSPLHF. CDR3 coding DNA: TGTGCCAGCAGTTACTCGGGACAGGATAATTCACCCCTCCACTTT.